The entry below describes one T cell receptor beta chain. What it recognizes is unknown. Sorting of unstimulated PBMCs yielded separate CD3+CD4+ and CD3+CD8+ fractions. Sequencing was performed with immunoSEQ multiplex PCR; in TCRdb, only in-frame clones are kept and a portion is missing. The repertoire consists of fewer than 45,000 clones, with more than 70% occurring once and the leading ten covering 2% to 2.5%. This sample is drawn from a study of T cell clones after liver transplantation. Across the study: Pre-transplant mixed lymphocyte reactions yielded third-party-reactive TCRbeta sequences as comparators for graft-donor-reactive sequences. Until 12-24 months post-transplant, subjects got standard immunosuppression and no induction. Notes on the study in general: Compared with third party-reactive sequences, donor-reactive ones declined more, independent of withdrawal success.

The CDR3 is made up of 12 amino acids. CDR1 and CDR2 (germline): LNHDA, SQIVND (reference sequence). The V and J ends lost 6 bases and 6 bases respectively, with 10 bases between them. The rearrangement uses TRBV19 and TRBJ2-3; either TRBD1 or TRBD2 may fit D (5 bases each). Sequencing was performed on CD4+ T cells from blood, taken 24 months after liver transplant. This clonotype originated in a human patient who received a liver transplant. The T cells may come from the graft donor. The DNA for the CDR3 is TGTGCCAGTAGCCCCTGGGGGGATACGCAGTATTTT. It yields the protein CASSPWGDTQYF.